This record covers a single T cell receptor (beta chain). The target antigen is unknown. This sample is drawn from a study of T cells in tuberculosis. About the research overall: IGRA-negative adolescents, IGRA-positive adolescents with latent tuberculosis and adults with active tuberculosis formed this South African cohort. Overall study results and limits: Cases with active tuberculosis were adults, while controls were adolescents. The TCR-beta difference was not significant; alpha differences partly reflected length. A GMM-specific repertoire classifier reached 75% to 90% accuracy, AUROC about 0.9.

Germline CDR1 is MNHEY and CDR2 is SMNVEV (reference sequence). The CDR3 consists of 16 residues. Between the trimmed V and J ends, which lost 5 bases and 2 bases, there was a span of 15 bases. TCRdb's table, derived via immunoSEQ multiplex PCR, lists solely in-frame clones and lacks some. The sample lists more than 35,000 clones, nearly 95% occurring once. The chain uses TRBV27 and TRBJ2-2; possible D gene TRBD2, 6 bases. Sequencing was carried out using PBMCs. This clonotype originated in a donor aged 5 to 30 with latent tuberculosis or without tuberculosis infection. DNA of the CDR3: TGTGCCAGCAGTCTACCCCGGGGACTCAACACCGGGGAGCTGTTTTTT. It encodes CASSLPRGLNTGELFF.